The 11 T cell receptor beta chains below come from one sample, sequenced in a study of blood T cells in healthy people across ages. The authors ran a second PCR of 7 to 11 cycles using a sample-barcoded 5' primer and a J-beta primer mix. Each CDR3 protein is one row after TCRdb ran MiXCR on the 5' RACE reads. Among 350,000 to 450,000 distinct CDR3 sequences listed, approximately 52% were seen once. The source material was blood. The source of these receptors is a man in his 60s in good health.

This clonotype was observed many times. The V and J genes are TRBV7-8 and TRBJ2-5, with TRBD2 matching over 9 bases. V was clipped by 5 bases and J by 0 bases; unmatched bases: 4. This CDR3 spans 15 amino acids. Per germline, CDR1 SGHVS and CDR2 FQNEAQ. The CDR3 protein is CASSSIAGDQETQYF. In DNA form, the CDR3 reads TGTGCCAGCAGCAGCATAGCGGGGGACCAAGAGACCCAGTACTTC.

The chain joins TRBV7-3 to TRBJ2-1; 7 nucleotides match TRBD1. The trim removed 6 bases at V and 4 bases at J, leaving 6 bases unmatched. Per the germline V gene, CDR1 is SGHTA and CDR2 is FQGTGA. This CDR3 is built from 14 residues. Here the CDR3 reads CASSRGQRYNEQFF. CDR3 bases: TGTGCCAGCAGTAGGGGACAGAGATACAATGAGCAGTTCTTC.

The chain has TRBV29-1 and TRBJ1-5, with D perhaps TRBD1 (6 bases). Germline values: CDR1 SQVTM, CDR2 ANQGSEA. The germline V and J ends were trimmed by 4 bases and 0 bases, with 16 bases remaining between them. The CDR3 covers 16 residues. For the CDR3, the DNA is TGCAGCGTTGCCCAGGGGCGATCGGATAGCAATCAGCCCCAGCATTTT. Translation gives CSVAQGRSDSNQPQHF.

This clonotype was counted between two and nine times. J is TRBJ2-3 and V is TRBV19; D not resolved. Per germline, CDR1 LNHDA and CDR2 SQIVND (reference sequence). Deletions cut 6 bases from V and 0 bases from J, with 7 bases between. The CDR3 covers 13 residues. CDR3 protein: CASRSDSTDTQYF. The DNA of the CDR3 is TGTGCCAGTAGGTCGGATAGCACAGATACGCAGTATTTT.

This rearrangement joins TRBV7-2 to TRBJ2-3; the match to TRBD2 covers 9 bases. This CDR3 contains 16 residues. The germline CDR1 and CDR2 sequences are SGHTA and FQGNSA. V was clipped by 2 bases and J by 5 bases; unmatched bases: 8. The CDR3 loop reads CASSLWGSGGLDTQYF. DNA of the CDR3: TGTGCCAGCAGCTTATGGGGTAGCGGGGGACTAGATACGCAGTATTTT.

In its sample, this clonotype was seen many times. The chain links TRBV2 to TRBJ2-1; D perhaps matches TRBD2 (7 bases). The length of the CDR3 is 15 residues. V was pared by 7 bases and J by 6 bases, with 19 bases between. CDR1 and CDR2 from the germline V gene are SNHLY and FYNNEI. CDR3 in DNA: TGTGCCAGCACTCGAGGAGCGGGACATCGCAATGAGCAGTTCTTC. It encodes CASTRGAGHRNEQFF.

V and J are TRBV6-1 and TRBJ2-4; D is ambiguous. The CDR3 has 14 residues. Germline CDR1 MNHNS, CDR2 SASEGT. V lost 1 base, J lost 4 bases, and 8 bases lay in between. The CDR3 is CASSEGSKKNIQYF. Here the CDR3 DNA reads TGTGCCAGCAGTGAAGGCAGCAAAAAAAACATTCAGTACTTC.

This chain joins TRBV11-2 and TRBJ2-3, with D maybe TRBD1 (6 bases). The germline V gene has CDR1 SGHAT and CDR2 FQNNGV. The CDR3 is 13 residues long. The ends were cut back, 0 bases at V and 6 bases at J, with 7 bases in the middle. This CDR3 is CASSLDRGDTQYF. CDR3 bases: TGTGCCAGCAGCTTAGATAGGGGGGATACGCAGTATTTT.

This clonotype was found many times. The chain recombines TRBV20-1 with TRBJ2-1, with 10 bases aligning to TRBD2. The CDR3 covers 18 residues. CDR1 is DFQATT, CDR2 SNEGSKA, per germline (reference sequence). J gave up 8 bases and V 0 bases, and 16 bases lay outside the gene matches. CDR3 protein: CSARDGSGRTSPADEQFF. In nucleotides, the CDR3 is TGCAGTGCTAGAGATGGTAGCGGGAGGACCTCCCCGGCCGATGAGCAGTTCTTC.

The CDR3 sequence is CASSLGLAGVYEQFF. CDR3 bases: TGTGCCAGTAGTTTGGGACTAGCGGGGGTTTATGAGCAGTTCTTC. V gene TRBV19 combines with J gene TRBJ2-1; 14 bases align to TRBD2. The CDR3 totals 15 residues. Germline CDR1 is LNHDA and CDR2 is SQIVND (reference sequence). Unmatched junction bases numbered 5, after V lost 5 bases and J lost 8 bases.

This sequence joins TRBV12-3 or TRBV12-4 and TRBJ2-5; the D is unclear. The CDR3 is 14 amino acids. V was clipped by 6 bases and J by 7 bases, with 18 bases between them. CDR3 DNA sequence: TGTGCCAGCAGCTCCGCTCTTCCCCCCGGGACCCAGTACTTC. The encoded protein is CASSSALPPGTQYF.